A selection of T cell receptor beta chains follows, all from one sample in a study of blood T cell repertoires in COVID-19. The data were produced by immunoSEQ multiplex PCR, yet TCRdb's version contains in-frame clones alone and is incomplete. The data contain about 180,000 clones, approximately 86% of them singletons. Sequencing input: peripheral blood. These receptors were obtained from a woman aged 25 to 45 with active or convalescent COVID-19. Both conserved end residues are part of each CDR3. D genes are given only for firm matches. Size is omitted from some rows. Given values are once, few, many or a class for expanded clones.

DNA,CDR3,V,D,size,J
TGTGCCAGCCGGGACATTGCCTACGAGCAGTACTTC,CASRDIAYEQYF,TRBV27,.,.,TRBJ2-7
TGTGCCAGCAGAACTGGCGGGGGGGCCACCGGGGAGCTGTTTTTT,CASRTGGGATGELFF,TRBV5-4,TRBD2,.,TRBJ2-2
TGCGCCAGCAGCTTGGAGGGGGGGCGAGACTATGGCTACACCTTC,CASSLEGGRDYGYTF,TRBV5-1,.,.,TRBJ1-2
TGTGCCAGCAGTTCCTTGGGGGCGGGTAATGAAAAACTGTTTTTT,CASSSLGAGNEKLFF,TRBV27,.,.,TRBJ1-4
TGTGCCAGCTCACAAGGAGACTCTGGAAACACCATATATTTT,CASSQGDSGNTIYF,TRBV18,.,.,TRBJ1-3
TGTGCCAGCAGCTGGCAGGACAATCCCACCTATGGCTACACCTTC,CASSWQDNPTYGYTF,TRBV5-5,.,.,TRBJ1-2
TGTGCCAGCAGCTTGGATCTAGCGGGGTCCTACGAGCAGTACTTC,CASSLDLAGSYEQYF,TRBV5-5,TRBD2,.,TRBJ2-7
TGTGCCAGCAGTTTAGGGGGGGGTTGGACTGAAGCTTTCTTT,CASSLGGGWTEAFF,TRBV27,.,.,TRBJ1-1
TGTGCCAGCAGGCCCCCGGGACAGCTAGCCAAAAACATTCAGTACTTC,CASRPPGQLAKNIQYF,TRBV2,TRBD1,.,TRBJ2-4
TGTGCCAGCTCACCGGGCGGGAGGGCCTACGAGCAGTACTTC,CASSPGGRAYEQYF,TRBV18,TRBD2,once,TRBJ2-7
TGTGCCAGCAGTTTGCCCCCCTCTGGGCGCTCCTACAATGAGCAGTTCTTC,CASSLPPSGRSYNEQFF,TRBV28,.,.,TRBJ2-1
TGTGCCAGCAGCTTAGACCCCGGGACAGGGTTGGGCTACACCTTC,CASSLDPGTGLGYTF,TRBV7-6,TRBD1,.,TRBJ1-2
TGTGCCAGAAGGGAAACAGATTTTGGAAACACCATATATTTT,CARRETDFGNTIYF,TRBV2,.,.,TRBJ1-3
TGTGCCAGCAGCGGCTGGACAGGAACGAACACTGAAGCTTTCTTT,CASSGWTGTNTEAFF,TRBV11-2,TRBD1,.,TRBJ1-1
TGCGCCAGCAGCGCGACTTGGGGCCGATACGAGCAGTACTTC,CASSATWGRYEQYF,TRBV5-1,.,once,TRBJ2-7
TGTGCCAGCAGCCGGGGGACAGGGGTGACTGAAGCTTTCTTT,CASSRGTGVTEAFF,TRBV3-1/TRBV3-2,TRBD1,.,TRBJ1-1
TGTGCCATTGCCTGGGACGCTCAGGGGGAAGCTTTCTTT,CAIAWDAQGEAFF,TRBV6-5,.,.,TRBJ1-1
TGTGCCAGCAGTTACCCCAGACAGGGGACCACCTACGAGCAGTACTTC,CASSYPRQGTTYEQYF,TRBV6-2/TRBV6-3,TRBD1,.,TRBJ2-7
TGTGCCAGCAGCTCCCCCGGACTAGCGGGAGGGAACACAGATACGCAGTATTTT,CASSSPGLAGGNTDTQYF,TRBV21-1,.,.,TRBJ2-3
TGTGCCAGCAGCTTAGGTCCCAAGAGCTCCTACGAGCAGTACTTC,CASSLGPKSSYEQYF,TRBV13,.,.,TRBJ2-7
TGCGCCAGCAGCTTTTTGGGAGATAGTAAAGCTTTCTTT,CASSFLGDSKAFF,TRBV5-1,.,.,TRBJ1-1
TGTGCCAGCAGCCCCGGAACAGGGCGCTACCAACGGACCGGGGAGCTGTTTTTT,CASSPGTGRYQRTGELFF,TRBV9,.,few,TRBJ2-2
TGTGCCAGCGGAGGTCGGGACAGGGCTGAAAAACTGTTTTTT,CASGGRDRAEKLFF,TRBV7-2,TRBD1,.,TRBJ1-4
TGCGCCAGCAGTGAGGGACAGCACGGAGAGAACACTGAAGCTTTCTTT,CASSEGQHGENTEAFF,TRBV10-1,.,.,TRBJ1-1
TGTGCCAGCAGTGAATTCCCGACAGGACTCTCTGGAAACACCATATATTTT,CASSEFPTGLSGNTIYF,TRBV2,.,few,TRBJ1-3
TGCGCCAGCAGCTTGGGACAGACCGGGTTAAATGAGCAGTTCTTC,CASSLGQTGLNEQFF,TRBV5-1,.,.,TRBJ2-1
TGTGCCAGCAGTTTAGCGGGGCGCACTGAAGCTTTCTTT,CASSLAGRTEAFF,TRBV27,.,few,TRBJ1-1
TGTGCCAGTAGTCCGGTACAGGGGGCGGCAGATACGCAGTATTTT,CASSPVQGAADTQYF,TRBV19,TRBD1,.,TRBJ2-3
TGTGCCAGCAGACACAGGGTGCTAGCGGGGGGCCGTCCGTCCTACGAGCAGTACTTC,CASRHRVLAGGRPSYEQYF,TRBV28,TRBD2,.,TRBJ2-7
TGTGCCAGCAGCTTACCGCTCGGGACAGCTGGAAACACCATATATTTT,CASSLPLGTAGNTIYF,TRBV7-6,TRBD1,.,TRBJ1-3
TGCGCCAGCAGCTTGGGGACAGACTATGGCTACACCTTC,CASSLGTDYGYTF,TRBV5-1,.,.,TRBJ1-2
TGTGCCAGCAGAGCTAGGGTGGGACAGGGGACGAACACTGAAGCTTTCTTT,CASRARVGQGTNTEAFF,TRBV11-3,TRBD1,.,TRBJ1-1
TGTGCCAGCAGCGGGGGTATCGGGAGGGGCTACGAGCAGTACTTC,CASSGGIGRGYEQYF,TRBV5-4,TRBD2,.,TRBJ2-7
TGTGCCAGTAGTATAACGGACTACTCGAACACTGAAGCTTTCTTT,CASSITDYSNTEAFF,TRBV19,.,.,TRBJ1-1
TGTGCCAGCAGCCCCGGCCCCCAGAGGAAAACTAACTATGGCTACACCTTC,CASSPGPQRKTNYGYTF,TRBV13,.,.,TRBJ1-2
TGTGCCAGCAGGGCGTCGGACAGGGGGCCAGTGAACACTGAAGCTTTCTTT,CASRASDRGPVNTEAFF,TRBV2,TRBD1,.,TRBJ1-1
TGTGCCAGCAGTAACAGCGGGAGGGCGTCTGCCGGGGAGCTGTTTTTT,CASSNSGRASAGELFF,TRBV28,TRBD2,.,TRBJ2-2
TGTGCCAGCAGACCACAGGGGTTCTCCTATAATTCACCCCTCCACTTT,CASRPQGFSYNSPLHF,TRBV7-9,TRBD1,.,TRBJ1-6
TGTGCCAGCAGCTTACTAAGGCAGGAGAACACTGAAGCTTTCTTT,CASSLLRQENTEAFF,TRBV7-9,.,.,TRBJ1-1
TGTGCCAGTAGTAGAAAAGGACAGGGGGACACCGGGGAGCTGTTTTTT,CASSRKGQGDTGELFF,TRBV19,TRBD1,.,TRBJ2-2
TGTGCCAGCAGACGCTCGTTGGAGGGGCTCTACGAGCAGTACTTC,CASRRSLEGLYEQYF,TRBV6-5,.,.,TRBJ2-7
TGTGCCAGCAGCCTGACTGGGGCCTTCAATGAGCAGTTCTTC,CASSLTGAFNEQFF,TRBV11-3,.,.,TRBJ2-1
TGTGCCAGCAGCCCAGGACAGGGAGGAGGTAGCAATCAGCCCCAGCATTTT,CASSPGQGGGSNQPQHF,TRBV9,TRBD1,.,TRBJ1-5
TGTGCCAGCAGTTTAGTCCAGGGAAATGAAAAACTGTTTTTT,CASSLVQGNEKLFF,TRBV6-5,.,.,TRBJ1-4
TGTGCCAGTAGGCCGGGACAGGGGGACTACGAGCAGTACTTC,CASRPGQGDYEQYF,TRBV19,TRBD1,.,TRBJ2-7
TGTGCCAGCAGTACCTCCCAGGTCCTCACTGAAGCTTTCTTT,CASSTSQVLTEAFF,TRBV6-5,.,.,TRBJ1-1
TGTGCCAGCAGTGAATTGTCCTTTACTGAAGCTTTCTTT,CASSELSFTEAFF,TRBV2,.,.,TRBJ1-1
TGTGCCAGCAGCGTAAGCCCCTCGGGGATGAACACTGAAGCTTTCTTT,CASSVSPSGMNTEAFF,TRBV9,.,.,TRBJ1-1
TGTGCCAGCGGGGGGAGAAATGGCTACACCTTC,CASGGRNGYTF,TRBV11-2,.,.,TRBJ1-2
TGTGCCAGCTCACCAACAGGGTCTTGGGAAAGGCCCCAGCATTTT,CASSPTGSWERPQHF,TRBV18,.,few,TRBJ1-5
TGTGCCAGCAGCTTAGGAGGTAGCATGGCGAGGGACACTGAAGCTTTCTTT,CASSLGGSMARDTEAFF,TRBV7-9,.,.,TRBJ1-1
TGTGCCAGCAGCCTCCTCTCCGGCTATGGCTACACCTTC,CASSLLSGYGYTF,TRBV5-5,.,.,TRBJ1-2
TGTGCCAGCAGCTTCCGAGGTTCTAATGAAAAACTGTTTTTT,CASSFRGSNEKLFF,TRBV5-4,.,.,TRBJ1-4
TGCGCCGGCAGCCTACAGGGGAGCACTGAAGCTTTCTTT,CAGSLQGSTEAFF,TRBV4-1,TRBD1,.,TRBJ1-1
TGTGCCGTCGCGGGCCTAGCTAGCACAGATACGCAGTATTTT,CAVAGLASTDTQYF,TRBV19,.,.,TRBJ2-3
TGTGCCAGCAGCCAGCGCCGCCCGGGAGGCTCCACTGAAGCTTTCTTT,CASSQRRPGGSTEAFF,TRBV13,.,.,TRBJ1-1
TGTGCCAGTAGTATAGACATCCGGGCAACGGACATACATCACTTC,CASSIDIRATDIHHF,TRBV19,.,once,TRBJ1-2